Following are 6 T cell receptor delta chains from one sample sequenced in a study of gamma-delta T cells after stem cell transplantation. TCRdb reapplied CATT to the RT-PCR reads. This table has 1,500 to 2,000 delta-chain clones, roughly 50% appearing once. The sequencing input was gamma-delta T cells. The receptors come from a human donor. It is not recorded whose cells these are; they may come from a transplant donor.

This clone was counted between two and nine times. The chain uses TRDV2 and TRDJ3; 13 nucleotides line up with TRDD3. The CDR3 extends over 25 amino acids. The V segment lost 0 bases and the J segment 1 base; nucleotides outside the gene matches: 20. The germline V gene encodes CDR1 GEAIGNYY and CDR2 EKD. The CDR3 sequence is CACDTVSGIVLGDTGRSWDTRQMFF. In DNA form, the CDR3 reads TGTGCCTGTGACACCGTATCCGGCATAGTACTGGGGGATACGGGGAGGTCCTGGGACACCCGACAGATGTTTTTC.

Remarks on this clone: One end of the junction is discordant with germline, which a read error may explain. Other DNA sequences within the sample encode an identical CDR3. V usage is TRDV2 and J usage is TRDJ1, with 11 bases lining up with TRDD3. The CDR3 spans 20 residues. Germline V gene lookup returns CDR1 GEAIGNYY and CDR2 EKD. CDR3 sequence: CACDTILGDRLARFWDKLIF. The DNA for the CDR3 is TGTGCCTGCGACACCATACTGGGGGATAGGCTCGCTCGTTTTTGGGATAAACTCATCTTT.

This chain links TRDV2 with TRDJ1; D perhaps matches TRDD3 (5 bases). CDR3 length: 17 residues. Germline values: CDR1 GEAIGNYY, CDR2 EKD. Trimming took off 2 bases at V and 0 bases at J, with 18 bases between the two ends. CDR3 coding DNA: TGTGCCTGTGACATGGTGGGGCCAACGCCCCACACCGATAAACTCATCTTT. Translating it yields CACDMVGPTPHTDKLIF.

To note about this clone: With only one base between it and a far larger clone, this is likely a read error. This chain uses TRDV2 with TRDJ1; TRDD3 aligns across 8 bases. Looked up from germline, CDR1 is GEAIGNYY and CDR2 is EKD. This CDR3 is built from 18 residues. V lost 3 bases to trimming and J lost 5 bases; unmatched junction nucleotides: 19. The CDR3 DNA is TGTGCCTGTGACCCTTTACTGGGGGGTACGCTTCCGAAAGATAAACTCATCTTT. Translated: CACDPLLGGTLPKDKLIF.

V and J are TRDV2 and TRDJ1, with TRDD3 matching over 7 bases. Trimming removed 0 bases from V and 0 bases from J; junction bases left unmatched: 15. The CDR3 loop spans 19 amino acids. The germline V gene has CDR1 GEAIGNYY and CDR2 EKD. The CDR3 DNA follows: TGTGCCTGTGACACCGTCGGGTGGGGGAGACTGGGAAACACCGATAAACTCATCTTT. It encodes CACDTVGWGRLGNTDKLIF.

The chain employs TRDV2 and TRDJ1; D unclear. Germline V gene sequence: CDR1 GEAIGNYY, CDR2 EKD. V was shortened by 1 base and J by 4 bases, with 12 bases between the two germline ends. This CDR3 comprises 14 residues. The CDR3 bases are TGTGCCTGTGACACGACTGAGGTTGACGATAAACTCATCTTT. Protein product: CACDTTEVDDKLIF.